The 25 T cell receptor beta chains below come from one sample, sequenced in a study of blood T cell repertoires in COVID-19. Method: immunoSEQ multiplex PCR; TCRdb's copy keeps in-frame clones and lacks some. This sample carries about 440,000 clones, around 90% of them seen once, and the ten largest clones take 0.6%. The sample taken for sequencing was PBMCs or T cells enriched from blood (not recorded which). Receptors originate from a man younger than 35 who had recovered from COVID-19.

The chain recombines TRBV6-5 with TRBJ1-4; D is perhaps TRBD1 (5 bases). V was pared by 8 bases and J by 4 bases, with 8 bases between. The CDR3 covers 12 residues. Looked up from germline, CDR1 is MNHEY and CDR2 is SVGAGI. CDR3 in DNA: TGTGCCAGCGGCAGGGATAATGAAAAACTGTTTTTT. It translates to CASGRDNEKLFF.

The chain is built from TRBV10-3 and TRBJ2-7; 8 bases fit TRBD2. Unmatched junction bases numbered 13, after V lost 0 bases and J lost 6 bases. Germline loops: CDR1 ENHRY, CDR2 SYGVKD. The CDR3 extends over 17 amino acids. The CDR3 DNA follows: TGTGCCATCAGTGAGTCTTCCTTGACGGGAGGGCCGGTCGAGCAGTACTTC. It translates to CAISESSLTGGPVEQYF.

The rearrangement joins TRBV4-1 to TRBJ1-2; 9 bases line up with TRBD1. The CDR3 is 20 amino acids. CDR1 is MGHRA, CDR2 YSYEKL, per germline. V lost 3 bases to trimming and J lost 3 bases; unmatched junction nucleotides: 20. DNA of the CDR3: TGCGCCAGCAGCCAGCCGAAAGTCGCCCCCGGGACAGGGAGGGACTATGGCTACACCTTC. Its translation: CASSQPKVAPGTGRDYGYTF.

This chain links TRBV7-2 with TRBJ2-3; TRBD1 aligns across 8 bases. V was clipped by 1 base and J by 8 bases; unmatched bases: 5. The CDR3 sequence is 14 residues long. Germline V gene data show CDR1 as SGHTA and CDR2 as FQGNSA. For the CDR3, the DNA is TGTGCCAGCAGCTTAGAGGACAGGGTTCCTACGCAGTATTTT. Translating gives CASSLEDRVPTQYF.

The chain is built from TRBV19 and TRBJ1-4; 7 bases are a match to TRBD1. Per the germline V gene, CDR1 is LNHDA and CDR2 is SQIVND (reference sequence). V shed 8 bases and J 2 bases; nucleotides not matched to a gene: 14. This CDR3 is built from 17 residues. The CDR3 region is CASAGQRSRSTNEKLFF. The CDR3 nucleotides are TGTGCCAGTGCGGGACAGAGGTCGAGGTCGACTAATGAAAAACTGTTTTTT.

This CDR3 reads CAWSEGGSGYGYTF. CDR3 coding DNA: TGTGCCTGGAGTGAAGGAGGGTCCGGCTATGGCTACACCTTC. V is TRBV30 and J is TRBJ1-2; no definite D call. V shed 1 base and J shed 4 bases, with 13 bases lying between them. Germline V gives CDR1 GTSNPN, CDR2 SVGIG (reference sequence). This CDR3 comprises 14 residues.

This chain uses TRBV5-4 with TRBJ1-5; 7 bases line up with TRBD1. The length of the CDR3 is 14 residues. The trim removed 5 bases at V and 6 bases at J, leaving 8 bases unmatched. Germline lookup yields CDR1 SGHNT and CDR2 YYREEE (reference sequence). CDR3 sequence reads: CASSSQGDRQPQHF. The CDR3 DNA is TGTGCCAGCAGTTCCCAGGGGGATCGTCAGCCCCAGCATTTT.

The chain has TRBV19 and TRBJ1-2; D not resolved. With 5 bases removed from V and 4 bases from J, the gap between germline ends came to 8 bases. The CDR3 is 12 residues long. CDR1 and CDR2 (germline): LNHDA, SQIVND (reference sequence). DNA of the CDR3: TGTGCCAGTAGTGGCACCTTCTATGGCTACACCTTC. This translates into CASSGTFYGYTF.

Only one count was recorded for this clone. V is TRBV12-3 or TRBV12-4 and J is TRBJ2-7; 7 bases are a match to TRBD1. CDR3 length: 12 residues. The V segment lost 6 bases and the J segment 7 bases; nucleotides outside the gene matches: 6. In nucleotides, the CDR3 is TGTGCCAGCAGCCCGACAGGGAGTGAGCAGTACTTC. Protein: CASSPTGSEQYF.

The V and J genes are TRBV28 and TRBJ1-5; 8 bases are shared with TRBD1. CDR1 is MDHEN, CDR2 SYDVKM, per germline. This CDR3 has 16 amino acids. V shed 6 bases, J shed 0 bases, and the junction held 7 bases outside the gene matches. In nucleotides, the CDR3 is TGTGCCAGCAGCCCACAGGGGGTCCTTAGCAATCAGCCCCAGCATTTT. It specifies CASSPQGVLSNQPQHF. Full variable domain (remainder filled in from reference TRBV28 and TRBJ1-5): DVKVTQSSRYLVKRTGEKVFLECVQDMDHENMFWYRQDPGLGLRLIYFSYDVKMKEKGDIPEGYSVSREKKERFSLILESASTNQTSMYLCASSPQGVLSNQPQHFGDGTRLSIL.

The J gene is TRBJ2-3, the V gene TRBV7-3; 11 nucleotides match TRBD2. Per germline, CDR1 SGHTA and CDR2 FQGTGA. The ends lost 4 bases at V and 3 bases at J; junction bases unmatched: 6. CDR3 size: 16 residues. The CDR3 DNA sequence: TGTGCCAGCAGCTCCTCACTAGCGGGAGTAACAGATACGCAGTATTTT. This sequence encodes CASSSSLAGVTDTQYF.

This chain joins TRBV6-5 and TRBJ1-5, with TRBD1 as a possible D gene (6 bases). With 6 bases removed from V and 2 bases from J, the gap between germline ends came to 11 bases. From germline, CDR1 is MNHEY and CDR2 SVGAGI. CDR3 size: 14 residues. CDR3 DNA: TGTGCCAGCAGACAGGGAACGCGCAATCAGCCCCAGCATTTT. The encoded protein is CASRQGTRNQPQHF.

This chain connects TRBV29-1 to TRBJ1-3; 10 bases align to TRBD1. The ends lost 6 bases at V and 0 bases at J; junction bases unmatched: 11. Germline V gives CDR1 SQVTM, CDR2 ANQGSEA. CDR3 length: 17 amino acids. For the CDR3, the DNA is TGCAGCGTGGTACCGGGACAGGGGCCGAGCTCTGGAAACACCATATATTTT. Translation gives CSVVPGQGPSSGNTIYF.

The chain recombines TRBV4-1 with TRBJ1-1; D is perhaps TRBD1 (6 bases). This CDR3 region has 15 residues. The V and J ends lost 5 bases and 0 bases respectively, with 13 bases between them. Germline V lookup: CDR1 MGHRA, CDR2 YSYEKL. DNA of the CDR3: TGCGCCAGCAGCGTAGGGGGACACTTGAACACTGAAGCTTTCTTT. It translates to CASSVGGHLNTEAFF.

On this clone: The sample contains more than one DNA sequence encoding this CDR3. V and J are TRBV19 and TRBJ1-2; no reliable D call. V was trimmed by 3 bases and J by 4 bases, leaving 9 bases between them. CDR1 is LNHDA and CDR2 is SQIVND in the germline V gene (reference sequence). The CDR3 has 13 residues. The CDR3 protein is CASSIEGGYGYTF. The CDR3 nucleotides are TGTGCCAGTAGTATTGAGGGAGGCTATGGCTACACCTTC.

A remark on this clone: The junction and the germline gene differ at one end; a read error may be behind it. The chain has TRBV7-3 and TRBJ2-2; the D is unclear. This CDR3 has 15 residues. Germline CDR1 reads SGHTA; CDR2 reads FQGTGA. The CDR3 nucleotides are TGTGCCAGCAGTTTAAGTCACTCTCGCACCGGGGAGCTGTTTTTT. Translated, it gives CASSLSHSRTGELFF.

The chain recombines TRBV16 with TRBJ1-1, with 7 bases fitting TRBD1. The CDR3 runs to 15 residues. V lost 4 bases, J lost 1 base, and 6 bases stayed unmatched. The germline gives CDR1 KGHSY, CDR2 FQNENV. The CDR3 sequence is CASSRQGPKNTEAFF. The CDR3 DNA reads TGTGCCAGCAGCCGACAGGGTCCAAAGAACACTGAAGCTTTCTTT.

The chain couples TRBV6-1 to TRBJ1-2, with D possibly TRBD1 on 5 matching bases. V lost 0 bases to trimming and J lost 7 bases, with 9 bases between them. Germline CDR1 reads MNHNS; CDR2 reads SASEGT. This CDR3 region has 13 residues. The CDR3 reads CASSEAGRGGYTF. The CDR3 nucleotides read TGTGCCAGCAGTGAAGCAGGGAGGGGTGGCTACACCTTC.

This chain's CDR3 is CASSLVTSGNYNEQFF. For the CDR3, the DNA is TGCGCCAGCAGCTTGGTCACTAGCGGGAACTACAATGAGCAGTTCTTC. The chain combines TRBV5-1 with TRBJ2-1, with 10 bases aligning to TRBD2. The CDR3 contains 16 residues. The germline CDR1 and CDR2 sequences are SGHRS and YFSETQ. Losses at the gene ends were 0 bases for V and 3 bases for J; bases not matched to a gene: 3.

The DNA for the CDR3 is TGTGCCAGCAGCCAAATGACAGGAATGAGTCAGCCCCAGCATTTT. Protein: CASSQMTGMSQPQHF. The gene calls are TRBV3-1 (or the pseudogene TRBV3-2) and TRBJ1-5; TRBD1 is a possible D gene (6 bases). The length of the CDR3 is 15 residues. Germline V gene lookup returns CDR1 LGHDT and CDR2 YNNKEL (reference sequence). V shed 2 bases and J shed 6 bases, with 14 bases lying between them.

The chain recombines TRBV28 with TRBJ2-7; D call uncertain. This CDR3 contains 13 residues. V gave up 4 bases and J gave up 9 bases, with 16 bases separating them. The germline gives CDR1 MDHEN, CDR2 SYDVKM. CDR3 in amino acids: CASSSPPTTVQYF. CDR3 nucleotides: TGTGCCAGCAGTTCCCCCCCAACTACGGTGCAGTACTTC.

In DNA form, the CDR3 reads TGTGCCAGCAGACGGACTAGCGGGGGGTCTAGCACAGATACGCAGTATTTT. Translation gives CASRRTSGGSSTDTQYF. This sequence joins TRBV2 and TRBJ2-3, with 14 bases matching TRBD2. The CDR3 runs 17 residues. CDR1 and CDR2 from the germline V gene are SNHLY and FYNNEI. With 6 bases clipped from V and 0 bases from J, the junction kept 5 bases outside the gene matches.

The J gene is TRBJ1-2, the V gene TRBV7-8, with 7 bases fitting TRBD1. In germline, CDR1 is SGHVS, CDR2 FQNEAQ. The J segment lost 3 bases and the V segment lost 5 bases, leaving 9 bases of the junction unmatched. The CDR3 consists of 15 residues. In nucleotides, the CDR3 is TGTGCCAGCAGCATAGGTGGAGACAGGGACTATGGCTACACCTTC. Its translation is CASSIGGDRDYGYTF. Using reference TRBV7-8 and TRBJ1-2 for the parts outside the CDR3, the full variable domain is GAGVSQSPRYKVAKRGQDVALRCDPISGHVSLFWYQQALGQGPEFLTYFQNEAQLDKSGLPSDRFFAERPEGSVSTLKIQRTQQEDSAVYLCASSIGGDRDYGYTFGSGTRLTVV.

V usage is TRBV27 and J usage is TRBJ1-2, with 9 bases matching TRBD1. This CDR3 has 15 amino acids. The germline V gene has CDR1 MNHEY and CDR2 SMNVEV (reference sequence). The ends lost 10 bases at V and 7 bases at J; junction bases unmatched: 16. The CDR3 spells CATTPGTGLPVGYTF. In DNA form, the CDR3 reads TGTGCCACCACACCCGGGACAGGGTTACCGGTTGGCTACACCTTC.

The chain has TRBV7-8 and TRBJ1-4; no firm D call. Germline assignment: CDR1 SGHVS and CDR2 FQNEAQ. The CDR3 runs to 17 residues. V lost 5 bases and J lost 6, with 22 bases in between. The CDR3 sequence is CASSPLTGLLEDEKLFF. The DNA for the CDR3 is TGTGCCAGCAGCCCTCTCACCGGGCTCCTGGAGGATGAAAAACTGTTTTTT.